This paragraph reports one TCR beta chain. Antigen: not known. Germline CDR1 reads MGHRA; CDR2 reads YSYEKL. V was cut by 0 bases and J by 7 bases, with 12 bases left in between. There are 14 residues in the CDR3. These data are taken from a study of PD-1 blockade in classical Hodgkin lymphoma. Study results and caveats: Baseline TCR diversity was reportedly lower in newly diagnosed patients than healthy donors. Prior therapy or disease activity may underlie the repertoire differences, whose causes remain undefined.

Sequencing was performed with immunoSEQ multiplex PCR; in TCRdb, only in-frame clones are kept and a portion is missing. Of fewer than 40,000 clones listed, 88% were seen once; the top ten hold 1.2%. Time point indicated: newly diagnosed, previously untreated cHL patient sample. From thawed PBMCs, CD4+ T cells were purified using magnetic negative selection. Comparison samples consisted of PBMCs from newly diagnosed, untreated classical Hodgkin lymphoma. The chain is built from TRBV4-1 and TRBJ1-2; D call uncertain. This TCR was recovered from a human donor with classical Hodgkin lymphoma. The specimen sequenced was CD4+ T cells from blood. The CDR3 reads CASSQERSAGGYTF. CDR3 coding DNA: TGCGCCAGCAGCCAAGAAAGGTCGGCAGGTGGCTACACCTTC.